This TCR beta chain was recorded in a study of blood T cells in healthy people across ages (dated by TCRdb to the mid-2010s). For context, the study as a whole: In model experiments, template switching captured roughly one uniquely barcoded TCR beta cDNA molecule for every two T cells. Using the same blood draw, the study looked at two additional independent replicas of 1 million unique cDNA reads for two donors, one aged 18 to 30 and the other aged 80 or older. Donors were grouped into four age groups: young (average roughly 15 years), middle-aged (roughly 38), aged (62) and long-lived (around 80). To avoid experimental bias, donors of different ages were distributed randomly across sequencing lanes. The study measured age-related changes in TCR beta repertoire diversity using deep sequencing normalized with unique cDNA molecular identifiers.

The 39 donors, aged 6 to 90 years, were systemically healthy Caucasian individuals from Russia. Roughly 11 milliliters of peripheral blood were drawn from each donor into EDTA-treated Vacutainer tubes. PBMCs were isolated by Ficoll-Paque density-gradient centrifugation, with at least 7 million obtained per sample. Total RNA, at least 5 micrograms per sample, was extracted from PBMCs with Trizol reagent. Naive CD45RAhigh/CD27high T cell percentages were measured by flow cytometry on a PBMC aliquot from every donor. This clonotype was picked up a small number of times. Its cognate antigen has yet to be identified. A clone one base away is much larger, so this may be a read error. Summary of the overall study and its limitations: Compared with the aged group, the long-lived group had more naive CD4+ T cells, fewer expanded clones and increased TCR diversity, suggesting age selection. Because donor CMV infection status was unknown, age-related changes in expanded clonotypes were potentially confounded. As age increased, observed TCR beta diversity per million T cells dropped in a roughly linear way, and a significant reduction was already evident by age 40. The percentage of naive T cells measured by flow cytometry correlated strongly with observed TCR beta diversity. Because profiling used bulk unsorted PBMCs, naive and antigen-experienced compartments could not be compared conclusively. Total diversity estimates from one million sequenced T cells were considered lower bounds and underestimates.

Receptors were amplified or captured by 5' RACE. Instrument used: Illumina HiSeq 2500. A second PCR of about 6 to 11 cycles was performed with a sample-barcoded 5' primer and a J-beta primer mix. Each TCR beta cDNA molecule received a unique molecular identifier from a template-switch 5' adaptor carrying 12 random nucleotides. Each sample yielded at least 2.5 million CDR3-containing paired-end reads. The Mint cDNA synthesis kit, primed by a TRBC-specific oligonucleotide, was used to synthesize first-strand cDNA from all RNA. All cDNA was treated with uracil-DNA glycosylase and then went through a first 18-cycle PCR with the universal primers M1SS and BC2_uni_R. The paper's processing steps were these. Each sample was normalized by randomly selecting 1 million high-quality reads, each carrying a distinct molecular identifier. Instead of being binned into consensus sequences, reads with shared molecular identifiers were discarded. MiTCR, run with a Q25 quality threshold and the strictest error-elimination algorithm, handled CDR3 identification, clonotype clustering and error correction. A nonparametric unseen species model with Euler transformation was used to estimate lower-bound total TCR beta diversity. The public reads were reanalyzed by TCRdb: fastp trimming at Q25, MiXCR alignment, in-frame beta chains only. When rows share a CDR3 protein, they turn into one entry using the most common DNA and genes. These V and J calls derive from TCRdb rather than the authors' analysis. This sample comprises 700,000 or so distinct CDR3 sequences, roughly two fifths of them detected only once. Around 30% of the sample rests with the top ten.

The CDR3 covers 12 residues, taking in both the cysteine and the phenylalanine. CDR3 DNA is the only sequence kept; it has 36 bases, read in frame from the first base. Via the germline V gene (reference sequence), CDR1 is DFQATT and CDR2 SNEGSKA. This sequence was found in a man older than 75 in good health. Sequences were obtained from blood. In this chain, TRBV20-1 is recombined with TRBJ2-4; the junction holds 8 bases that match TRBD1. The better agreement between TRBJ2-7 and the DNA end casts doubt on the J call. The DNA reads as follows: TGCAGTGCAAGCTCAGGGGGCGGCGAGCAGTACTTC. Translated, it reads CSASSGGGEQYF.